A selection of T cell receptor beta chains follows, all from one sample in a study of T cells in localized non-small cell lung cancer. Assay used: immunoSEQ multiplex PCR; TCRdb lists only in-frame clones, some missing. The sample carries some 25,000 clones, 92% recorded once. The source was peripheral blood, collected before any cancer treatment. The receptors were sampled from a woman aged 35 to 75 with stage I lung adenocarcinoma. Each CDR3 is given with its conserved first and last residue. Each record gives: J gene, V gene, D gene, CDR3 DNA, CDR3 protein. A D gene is named only where the DNA matches it firmly.

J: TRBJ2-1
V: TRBV15
D: TRBD1
DNA: TGTGCCACCAGCAGAACCCGACCGGGACAGGGGTACAATGAGCAGTTCTTC
CDR3: CATSRTRPGQGYNEQFF

J: TRBJ2-1
V: TRBV28
D: .
DNA: TGTGCCAGCAGTATAGGAGGGACCCCAACAGTCTTC
CDR3: CASSIGGTPTVF

J: TRBJ2-7
V: TRBV5-1
D: .
DNA: TGCGCCAGCAGCGTATCGGGTCTGAGAGGGCAAAACTCCTACGAGCAGTACTTC
CDR3: CASSVSGLRGQNSYEQYF

J: TRBJ2-3
V: TRBV5-1
D: TRBD2
DNA: TGCGCCAGCGCTCCTGGGACTAGCGCGGCAGATACGCAGTATTTT
CDR3: CASAPGTSAADTQYF

J: TRBJ2-7
V: TRBV5-1
D: .
DNA: TGCGCCAGCAGCCAAAATTTCGACTACGAGCAGTACTTC
CDR3: CASSQNFDYEQYF

J: TRBJ2-7
V: TRBV18
D: TRBD1
DNA: TGTGCCAGCTCACCCGGGACAGCCTCCTACGAGCAGTACTTC
CDR3: CASSPGTASYEQYF

J: TRBJ1-2
V: TRBV7-2
D: .
DNA: TGTGCCAGCAGCTTAGAGTACCTCTATGGCTACACCTTC
CDR3: CASSLEYLYGYTF

J: TRBJ2-7
V: TRBV23-1
D: .
DNA: TGCGCCAGCAGTCAACTCGATCGGGACACAAAATACGAGCAGTACTTC
CDR3: CASSQLDRDTKYEQYF

J: TRBJ2-3
V: TRBV27
D: TRBD1
DNA: TGTGCCAGCAGTTTAACCGGACAGGGCCGTGATACGCAGTATTTT
CDR3: CASSLTGQGRDTQYF

J: TRBJ2-2
V: TRBV7-8
D: TRBD2
DNA: TGTGCCAGCAGCTTACTAGCGGGAGTTCGCACCGGGGAGCTGTTTTTT
CDR3: CASSLLAGVRTGELFF

J: TRBJ1-4
V: TRBV9
D: TRBD1
DNA: TGTGCCAGCAGCACAGGGGGGAATGAAAAACTGTTTTTT
CDR3: CASSTGGNEKLFF

J: TRBJ1-4
V: TRBV7-8
D: .
DNA: TGTGCCAGCAGCCTCGAACACCCCTCCTGGGCAACTAATGAAAAACTGTTTTTT
CDR3: CASSLEHPSWATNEKLFF

J: TRBJ1-6
V: TRBV2
D: .
DNA: TGTGCCAGCAGTGACAGGGGCTACAATTCACCCCTCCACTTT
CDR3: CASSDRGYNSPLHF

J: TRBJ2-3
V: TRBV10-3
D: .
DNA: TGTGCCATCAGTGAGTCCGAACTAGCTCATACGCAGTATTTT
CDR3: CAISESELAHTQYF

J: TRBJ2-1
V: TRBV19
D: .
DNA: TGTGCCAGTAGTACCCCTAGGAGAGGGGGCAATGAGCAGTTCTTC
CDR3: CASSTPRRGGNEQFF

J: TRBJ2-3
V: TRBV27
D: TRBD2
DNA: TGTGCCAGCAGTTGGGAAATGGGAGGGGATACGCAGTATTTT
CDR3: CASSWEMGGDTQYF

J: TRBJ2-1
V: TRBV19
D: .
DNA: TGTGCCAGTACCCTCGTCCCCGAGCGTGAGCAGTTCTTC
CDR3: CASTLVPEREQFF

J: TRBJ2-7
V: TRBV28
D: TRBD2
DNA: TGTGCCAGCAGTGTTCGGCGGACTAGCGGGAGGACACACACCTACGAGCAGTACTTC
CDR3: CASSVRRTSGRTHTYEQYF

J: TRBJ2-3
V: TRBV30
D: TRBD2
DNA: TGTGCCTGGAGCGTAGGGCGGGGTCGGGCTAGCGGGCGAACAAGAGATACGCAGTATTTT
CDR3: CAWSVGRGRASGRTRDTQYF

J: TRBJ1-2
V: TRBV6-6
D: .
DNA: TGTGCCAGCAGTTTTGGACGGGACTATGGCTACACCTTC
CDR3: CASSFGRDYGYTF

J: TRBJ1-1
V: TRBV9
D: TRBD1
DNA: TGTGCCACCCGGAAGAGGACAGGGCGGATGGTGAACACTGAAGCTTTCTTT
CDR3: CATRKRTGRMVNTEAFF

J: TRBJ2-3
V: TRBV19
D: TRBD1
DNA: TGTGCCACGACTAGGGTCGGGACAGGGCTCCCAGGGACGCAGTATTTT
CDR3: CATTRVGTGLPGTQYF